The 23 T cell receptor beta chains below were found in one sample sequenced in a study of blood T cells in healthy people across ages. Through a sample-barcoded 5' primer and a J-beta primer mix, a second PCR was run for roughly 6 to 11 cycles. TCRdb processed the 5' RACE reads anew with MiXCR; each CDR3 protein has one entry. The sample shows hundreds of thousands of distinct CDR3 sequences, under 70% of them seen only once. The specimen sequenced was blood. The receptors originated from a man aged 55-75 years in good health.

This chain uses TRBV29-1 with TRBJ2-2, with D possibly matching TRBD1 (5 bases). The CDR3 is made up of 12 amino acids. Germline V CDR1 and CDR2: SQVTM, ANQGSEA. With 5 bases removed from V and 2 bases from J, the gap between germline ends came to 6 bases. The CDR3 reads CSVTGNTGELFF. In DNA form, the CDR3 reads TGCAGCGTTACAGGCAACACCGGGGAGCTGTTTTTT.

The rearrangement links TRBV7-2 to TRBJ2-5, with TRBD2 identical over 7 bases. The length of the CDR3 is 14 residues. Germline-derived CDR1 and CDR2 are SGHTA and FQGNSA. Losses at the gene ends were 5 bases for V and 11 bases for J; bases not matched to a gene: 14. The CDR3 region has the DNA TGTGCCAGCAGCCAAAATCTAGCGGCGTGGGAGCAGTACTTC. Translation: CASSQNLAAWEQYF.

V usage is TRBV12-3 or TRBV12-4 and J usage is TRBJ2-4; possibly TRBD2 for D (7 bases). The J call may be faulty, since TRBJ2-5 better matches the DNA end. CDR3 length: 15 residues. The DNA for the CDR3 is TGTGCCAGCAGTTGGGCGGGGGCCCCACAAGAGACCCAGTACTTC. This sequence encodes CASSWAGAPQETQYF.

The V gene is TRBV12-3 or TRBV12-4, the J gene TRBJ2-1; D perhaps matches TRBD2 (6 bases). V was cut by 1 base and J by 7 bases, with 32 bases left in between. CDR3 length: 21 amino acids. The DNA for the CDR3 is TGTGCCAGCAGTTTAGAGGCAAGATTTGCGGGGCCTGGATTCGTCGGGAATGAGCAGTTCTTC. Translated, it gives CASSLEARFAGPGFVGNEQFF.

V usage is TRBV5-1 and J usage is TRBJ2-3, with D unresolved. This CDR3 is 15 amino acids long. CDR1 is SGHRS and CDR2 is YFSETQ in the germline V gene. Trimming pared 4 bases from V and 3 bases from J, leaving 15 bases between. The CDR3 bases are TGCGCCAGCAGCCCCTACAGCCCGAGGACAGATACGCAGTATTTT. Amino acids: CASSPYSPRTDTQYF.

The chain recombines TRBV4-1 with TRBJ1-2; perhaps TRBD1 as D (5 bases). Germline CDR1 reads MGHRA; CDR2 reads YSYEKL. The CDR3 is 15 amino acids. V dropped 1 base and J dropped 4 bases, with 13 bases sitting between them. The CDR3 nucleotides read TGCGCCAGCAGCCAAGGGACGGAGGGACTCTATGGCTACACCTTC. The encoded protein is CASSQGTEGLYGYTF.

The J gene is TRBJ2-1, the V gene TRBV28; TRBD1 might be the D (6 bases). CDR3 length: 15 amino acids. Germline CDR1 MDHEN, CDR2 SYDVKM. V was trimmed by 10 bases and J by 0 bases, leaving 16 bases between them. The CDR3 DNA reads TGTGCCACCAAAGGGGGAGCCGGCTCCTACAATGAGCAGTTCTTC. Its protein is CATKGGAGSYNEQFF.

The rearrangement joins TRBV20-1 to TRBJ2-1, with 11 bases fitting TRBD2. The CDR3 runs 13 residues. V lost 5 bases to trimming and J lost 7 bases; unmatched junction nucleotides: 4. The germline V gene encodes CDR1 DFQATT and CDR2 SNEGSKA (reference sequence). The CDR3 DNA is TGCAGTGCTGGACGACTAGCGGGGAATGAGCAGTTCTTC. Translation gives CSAGRLAGNEQFF.

The gene calls are TRBV5-1 and TRBJ2-3, with D perhaps assigned TRBD1 or TRBD2 (5 bases each). The germline V and J ends were trimmed by 3 bases and 1 base, with 15 bases remaining between them. The CDR3 totals 16 residues. Looked up from germline, CDR1 is SGHRS and CDR2 is YFSETQ. As DNA, the CDR3 is TGCGCCAGCAGCTCCGCCTGGGGGACGGGCACAGATACGCAGTATTTT. Translation gives CASSSAWGTGTDTQYF.

This chain joins TRBV5-1 and TRBJ2-1, with 9 bases identical to TRBD1. CDR3 length equals 16 residues. Germline V lookup: CDR1 SGHRS, CDR2 YFSETQ. The V segment lost 2 bases and the J segment 9 bases; nucleotides outside the gene matches: 12. CDR3 residues: CASSFIPGQGFGEQFF. The CDR3 DNA is TGCGCCAGCAGCTTTATCCCGGGACAGGGCTTCGGTGAGCAGTTCTTC.

In this sample, this clonotype turned up a few times. This chain connects TRBV29-1 to TRBJ1-1; D might be TRBD1 (6 bases). The CDR3 contains 13 residues. Germline CDR1 and CDR2: SQVTM and ANQGSEA. V gave up 0 bases and J gave up 1 base, with 6 bases separating them. CDR3 sequence (DNA): TGCAGCGTTGAAGAGGGACAGAACACTGAAGCTTTCTTT. The encoded protein is CSVEEGQNTEAFF.

The CDR3 reads CASSIPGTASDTQYF. The CDR3, as DNA: TGTGCCAGCAGTATCCCCGGGACGGCATCGGATACGCAGTATTTT. The chain joins TRBV28 to TRBJ2-3; D could derive from TRBD1 or TRBD2 (5 bases each). Germline CDR1 is MDHEN and CDR2 is SYDVKM. The CDR3 spans 15 residues. The V and J ends lost 5 bases and 6 bases respectively, with 18 bases between them.

This clonotype was seen just once. The chain recombines TRBV6-5 with TRBJ1-6; TRBD1 matches 7 bases. Per the germline V gene, CDR1 is MNHEY and CDR2 is SVGAGI. This CDR3 is built from 15 residues. The V segment lost 4 bases and the J segment 8 bases; nucleotides outside the gene matches: 8. The CDR3 DNA follows: TGTGCCAGCAGTTCGACAGGGACGATCGATTCACCCCTCCACTTT. It translates to CASSSTGTIDSPLHF.

CDR3 sequence reads: CSVPQSGYGGEQYF. CDR3 in DNA: TGCAGTGTCCCTCAGTCGGGCTATGGGGGTGAGCAGTACTTC. V is TRBV20-1 and J is TRBJ2-1; D is perhaps TRBD1 or TRBD2 (5 bases each). The J call could be wrong; TRBJ2-7 is a better fit for the DNA end. The V gene's germline CDR1 is DFQATT and CDR2 SNEGSKA (reference sequence). CDR3 length: 14 residues.

The rearrangement links TRBV5-1 to TRBJ2-3, with TRBD2 identical over 9 bases. Germline-derived CDR1 and CDR2 are SGHRS and YFSETQ. CDR3 length: 15 amino acids. V lost 4 bases, J lost 4 bases, and 7 bases stayed unmatched. As DNA, the CDR3 is TGCGCCAGCAGCCGCGGGGGGGCCGAGGCAGATACGCAGTATTTT. It encodes CASSRGGAEADTQYF.

This rearrangement joins TRBV2 to TRBJ1-2; possible D gene TRBD1, 6 bases. Germline CDR1 is SNHLY and CDR2 is FYNNEI. V gave up 6 bases and J gave up 7 bases, with 21 bases separating them. The CDR3 length is 15 residues. Here the CDR3 reads CASREQGRWGSGYTF. In nucleotides, the CDR3 is TGTGCCAGCAGGGAACAGGGAAGGTGGGGAAGTGGCTACACCTTC.

On this clonotype itself: One end of the junction is discordant with germline, which a read error may explain. This sequence joins TRBV6-1 and TRBJ2-1; 14 bases map to TRBD2. The germline V gene encodes CDR1 MNHNS and CDR2 SASEGT. This CDR3 has 19 residues. The CDR3 reads CAGSDGTSGGYRSYNEQFF. The CDR3 DNA is TGTGCCGGCAGTGATGGGACTAGCGGGGGCTACCGCTCCTACAATGAGCAGTTCTTC.

V is TRBV20-1 and J is TRBJ1-4; D not certain. Between the trimmed V and J ends, which lost 6 bases and 8 bases, there was a span of 16 bases. This CDR3 comprises 13 residues. Germline lookup yields CDR1 DFQATT and CDR2 SNEGSKA (reference sequence). In DNA, the CDR3 is TGCAGTGCCCCTATGGGGTCCTGGGAAAAACTGTTTTTT. Translated: CSAPMGSWEKLFF.

V usage is TRBV5-1 and J usage is TRBJ2-5; 12 bases are shared with TRBD2. Germline V lookup: CDR1 SGHRS, CDR2 YFSETQ. This CDR3 is built from 15 residues. J was trimmed by 5 bases and V by 5 bases; bases with no gene match: 7. The CDR3 here is CASRRLAGVSETQYF. CDR3 nucleotide sequence: TGCGCCAGCAGGCGACTAGCGGGAGTTTCGGAGACCCAGTACTTC.

The rearrangement uses TRBV4-1 and TRBJ1-5; 8 bases are a match to TRBD1. This CDR3 region has 15 residues. Germline V gene sequence: CDR1 MGHRA, CDR2 YSYEKL. V shed 3 bases and J 6 bases; nucleotides not matched to a gene: 7. CDR3 nucleotide sequence: TGCGCCAGCAGCCAGCAGACAGGGGCGGGTCAGCCCCAGCATTTT. This encodes CASSQQTGAGQPQHF.

The table lists this clonotype with a few counts. The genes are TRBV15 and TRBJ2-5, with D hard to call. The length of the CDR3 is 12 residues. Germline V gives CDR1 LNHNV, CDR2 YYDKDF (reference sequence). The V end was cut by 0 bases, the J end by 5 bases, with 4 bases between. The CDR3 reads CATSRDRETQYF. In nucleotides, the CDR3 is TGTGCCACCAGCAGAGATCGGGAGACCCAGTACTTC. Supplemented by reference TRBV15 and TRBJ2-5, the full variable domain reads DAMVIQNPRYQVTQFGKPVTLSCSQTLNHNVMYWYQQKSSQAPKLLFHYYDKDFNNEADTPDNFQSRRPNTSFCFLDIRSPGLGDTAMYLCATSRDRETQYFGPGTRLLVL.

In its sample, this clonotype was seen a few times. The rearrangement uses TRBV5-6 and TRBJ2-7; TRBD1 matches at 10 bases. Germline trimming cut 4 bases from V and 1 base from J; bases unmatched to any gene: 5. Germline V CDR1 and CDR2: SGHDT, YYEEEE. This CDR3 contains 15 residues. DNA of the CDR3: TGTGCCAGCAGCCCGGGGACAGGGGTATCCTACGAGCAGTACTTC. Protein: CASSPGTGVSYEQYF.

This clonotype was counted between two and nine times. The genes are TRBV3-1 and TRBJ2-3; D not certain. The V and J ends lost 1 base and 2 bases respectively, with 7 bases between them. Germline V gives CDR1 LGHDT, CDR2 YNNKEL (reference sequence). CDR3 length: 14 residues. The CDR3, as DNA: TGTGCCAGCAGCCAAGGGGCCTTCACAGATACGCAGTATTTT. Residues: CASSQGAFTDTQYF.